The source of this T cell receptor beta chain is a study of graft-versus-host responses after intestinal transplantation. Per germline, CDR1 SGHRS and CDR2 YFSETQ. After removal of 5 bases from V and 2 bases from J, the junction contained 2 bases not matched to a gene. There are 16 residues in the CDR3. Remarks on this clone: Its cognate antigen is unknown.

The table came from immunoSEQ multiplex PCR; TCRdb's copy has only in-frame clones and leaves some out. The sample lists 50,000 to 55,000 clones, around 90% occurring once. This sequence was found in a human donor who was the organ donor for an intestinal transplant. The chain uses TRBV5-1 and TRBJ2-2; 14 nucleotides line up with TRBD2. Sequencing was performed on unstimulated CD4+ T cells sorted from spleen or lymph node cells, taken before transplant. CDR3: CASRGTSGRNTGELFF. In nucleotides, the CDR3 is TGCGCCAGCAGAGGGACTAGCGGGAGAAACACCGGGGAGCTGTTTTTT.